These T cell receptor beta chains were read from a single sample in a study of shared clonotypes between healthy human individuals. Some clones are missing from TCRdb's copy, which holds only in-frame ones; the method was immunoSEQ multiplex PCR. The sample carries hundreds of thousands of clones, approximately 96% recorded once. Source material: naive CD8+ T cells sorted from blood. The receptors were gathered from a woman under 40 in good health. Both conserved end residues are part of each CDR3. Fields, in order: D gene, J gene, clone size, V gene, CDR3 protein, CDR3 DNA. D genes are given only for firm matches. Rows may omit the clone size; those that give it use once, few, many or a size class.

>.|TRBJ1-1|.|TRBV11-2
CASSPRLGLTNTEAFF
TGTGCCAGCAGCCCCAGACTGGGTTTGACGAACACTGAAGCTTTCTTT
>TRBD1|TRBJ1-5|.|TRBV19
CACSGTENQPQHF
TGTGCCTGTTCTGGGACAGAGAATCAGCCCCAGCATTTT
>.|TRBJ2-1|.|TRBV29-1
CSVDLRGGNEQFF
TGCAGCGTTGATCTCAGGGGGGGCAATGAGCAGTTCTTC
>.|TRBJ1-6|.|TRBV27
CASKVTGSYSPLHF
TGTGCCAGCAAGGTGACAGGCTCTTATTCACCCCTCCACTTT
>TRBD2|TRBJ2-1|.|TRBV7-2
CASSSSGGGSYNEQFF
TGTGCCAGCAGCTCATCGGGAGGAGGGTCCTACAATGAGCAGTTCTTC
>.|TRBJ2-1|.|TRBV5-6
CASSPEGGEQFF
TGTGCCAGCAGCCCCGAGGGAGGTGAGCAGTTCTTC
>.|TRBJ2-5|.|TRBV4-1
CASSQSPGTAGETQYF
TGCGCCAGCAGCCAATCTCCCGGGACCGCCGGGGAGACCCAGTACTTC
>.|TRBJ2-5|.|TRBV6-1
CASSEWVGPQETQYF
TGTGCCAGCAGTGAATGGGTAGGGCCCCAAGAGACCCAGTACTTC
>TRBD2|TRBJ2-1|.|TRBV18
CASSPPGQRELIEQFF
TGTGCCAGCTCACCACCGGGTCAGCGGGAGCTGATTGAGCAGTTCTTC
>TRBD1|TRBJ2-2|.|TRBV28
CASSLRTGGTGELFF
TGTGCCAGCAGTCTACGGACAGGGGGTACCGGGGAGCTGTTTTTT
>.|TRBJ2-6|.|TRBV9
CASSADDFSGANVLTF
TGTGCCAGCAGCGCGGATGATTTTTCTGGGGCCAACGTCCTGACTTTC
>.|TRBJ2-3|.|TRBV4-1
CASSRTPLAGIPDTQYF
TGCGCCAGCAGCCGCACCCCTCTGGCGGGAATCCCGGATACGCAGTATTTT
>.|TRBJ1-1|few|TRBV6-6
CASSPWMVNTEAFF
TGTGCCAGCAGTCCTTGGATGGTGAACACTGAAGCTTTCTTT
>.|TRBJ2-7|.|TRBV28
CASSFPGEWDEQYF
TGTGCCAGCAGTTTTCCGGGAGAATGGGACGAGCAGTACTTC
>TRBD2|TRBJ2-1|.|TRBV14
CASSPLAGPYNEQFF
TGTGCCAGCAGCCCACTAGCGGGCCCCTACAATGAGCAGTTCTTC
>.|TRBJ2-4|.|TRBV13
CASSLGLDIQYF
TGTGCCAGCAGCCTTGGTTTGGACATTCAGTACTTC
>.|TRBJ1-1|.|TRBV2
CASSAPGDTEAFF
TGTGCCAGCAGTGCGCCGGGGGACACTGAAGCTTTCTTT